This TCR beta chain was captured by sequencing in a study of Ad26.COV2.S vaccination and SARS-CoV-2 variants. Findings and limits, study-wide: Placebo recipients trailed vaccine recipients in spike-specific TCR breadth. Vaccinees and placebo recipients showed similar non-spike TCR breadth. The TCR breadth and depth analyses may have produced an underestimate of total T cell responses.

Here immunoSEQ multiplex PCR was the method, and the copy in TCRdb shows in-frame clones only, minus some. The sample has about 97,000 clones, around 80% seen once; the top ten hold around 15%. V lost 5 bases and J lost 1, with 14 bases in between. Germline CDR1 and CDR2: MNHEY and SMNVEV (reference sequence). The CDR3 is 16 amino acids. Comments on this clone: Its matching antigen is unknown.

This chain connects TRBV27 to TRBJ2-2; D remains unclear. This receptor was taken from a human donor who had recovered from COVID-19. Sequenced here: peripheral blood, sampled after recovery from COVID-19. CDR3: CASSPRERVNTGELFF. The CDR3 DNA follows: TGTGCCAGCAGTCCCCGAGAAAGGGTGAACACCGGGGAGCTGTTTTTT.